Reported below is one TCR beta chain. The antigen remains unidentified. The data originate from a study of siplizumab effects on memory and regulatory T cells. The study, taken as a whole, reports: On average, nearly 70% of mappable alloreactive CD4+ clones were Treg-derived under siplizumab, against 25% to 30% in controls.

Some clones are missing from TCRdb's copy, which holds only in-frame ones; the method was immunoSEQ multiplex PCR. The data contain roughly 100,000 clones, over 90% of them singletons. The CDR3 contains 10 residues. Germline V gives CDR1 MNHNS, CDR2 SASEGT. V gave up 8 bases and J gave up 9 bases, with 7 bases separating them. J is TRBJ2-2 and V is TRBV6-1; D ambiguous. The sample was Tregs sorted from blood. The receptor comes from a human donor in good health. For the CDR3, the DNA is TGTGCCAGCGGTCCCTGGGAGCTGTTTTTT. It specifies CASGPWELFF.